One and the same sample provided the 10 T cell receptor beta chains below, sequenced in a study of tissue T cells after allogeneic stem cell transplantation. Here immunoSEQ multiplex PCR was the method, and the copy in TCRdb shows in-frame clones only, minus some. The data contain roughly 1,100 clones, about 47% of them seen just once; the ten biggest clones take up roughly 43%. Indicated time point: mouse harvest day 14 after allogeneic transplant. The graft held 10^6 splenic CD5+ T cells and 10^7 T-cell-depleted bone marrow cells. Sample: spleen. Every receptor here comes from a female BALB/c mouse given C57BL/6 T cells with graft-versus-host disease after an allogeneic hematopoietic cell transplant.

On this clone itself: Gene names are mouse gene names. Read sequence stops 1 residue before the CDR3 end, and the germline J gene provides the missing end. The V and J genes are TRBV15 and TRBJ1-3; 7 bases are a match to TRBD1. The V and J ends lost 6 bases and 0 bases, in that order; junction bases with no gene match: 2. The germline V gene encodes CDR1 SGHND and CDR2 FRSKSL. The CDR3 sequence is 14 residues long. The CDR3 sequence: CASSRGSSGNTLYF. The sequenced part of the CDR3 DNA is TGTGCCAGCAGCAGGGGGTCTTCTGGAAATACGCTCTAT.

Of note for this clone: Gene and germline names: mouse. The read gets to within 1 residue of the CDR3 end, and the germline J gene fills in the rest. V is TRBV16 and J is TRBJ2-7; D might be TRBD1 (6 bases). Trimming cost V 3 bases and J 0 bases, with 9 bases left between them. The CDR3 has 14 residues. Germline CDR1 and CDR2: SGHSA and FRNQAP. The CDR3 bases that were read are TGTGCAAGCAGCTTCACAGGGAGCTCCTATGAACAGTAC. Translation gives CASSFTGSSYEQY. From start to end, the CDR3 is CASSFTGSSYEQYF.

This clone is classed as large (0.1 to 1%). Gene names refer to mouse genes. The CDR3 end is not reached by the read, which stops 1 residue before it; the germline J gene fills it in. The J gene is TRBJ1-5, the V gene TRBV13-2, with 7 bases identical to TRBD1. Germline-derived CDR1 and CDR2 are NNHNN and SYGAGS (reference sequence). After removal of 5 bases from V and 0 bases from J, the junction contained 5 bases not matched to a gene. The CDR3 sequence is 15 residues long. The CDR3 protein is CASGLGTDNNQAPLF. The covered CDR3 bases are TGTGCCAGCGGGCTGGGGACAGATAACAACCAGGCTCCGCTT.

With regard to this clone: Genes and germline are mouse. Read sequence stops 1 residue before the CDR3 end, and the germline J gene provides the missing end. The genes are TRBV20 and TRBJ2-5, with TRBD2 identical over 7 bases. This CDR3 spans 11 amino acids. J was trimmed by 6 bases and V by 4 bases; bases with no gene match: 1. Germline CDR1 is GFQATS and CDR2 is STVNSAI. Here the CDR3 reads CGANWGDTQYF. CDR3 bases read: TGTGGTGCTAACTGGGGTGACACCCAGTAC.

This clone has a handful of counts. Mouse gene names apply. CDR3 DNA (partial): TGTGCCAGCACAGACAGGGGGGATTCTGGAAATACGCTCTAT. Translated, it gives CASTDRGDSGNTLY. The whole CDR3 sequence is CASTDRGDSGNTLYF. This chain uses TRBV19 with TRBJ1-3; 9 bases agree with TRBD1. The read falls 1 residue short of the CDR3 end, and the missing part is taken from the germline J gene. This CDR3 is built from 15 residues. Losses at the gene ends were 6 bases for V and 0 bases for J; bases not matched to a gene: 4. Germline CDR1 reads FNHDT; CDR2 reads SITEND (reference sequence). Looking up the rest from reference TRBV19 and TRBJ1-3 gives the full variable domain: GGIITQTPKFLIGQEGQKLTLKCQQNFNHDTMYWYRQDSGKGLRLIYYSITENDLQKGDLSEGYDASREKKSSFSLTVTSAQKNEMAVFLCASTDRGDSGNTLYFGEGSRLIVV.

Concerning this clone: Mouse names are used for the genes. The CDR3 extends 1 residue past the end of the read, so its final part is completed from the germline J gene. The V call is TRBV15, the J call TRBJ2-5; D may correspond to TRBD1 or TRBD2 (6 bases each). The CDR3 runs 15 residues. Germline V gene sequence: CDR1 SGHND, CDR2 FRSKSL. V lost 1 base to trimming and J lost 2 bases, with 10 bases between them. CDR3 in amino acids: CASSLGGRGQDTQYF. The CDR3 DNA, read in part, is TGTGCCAGCAGTTTAGGGGGGCGCGGCCAAGACACCCAGTAC.

The count of this clone is one. Gene names denote mouse genes. The CDR3 is cut off 1 residue early in the read; its end comes from the germline J gene. J is TRBJ2-4 and V is TRBV31; 10 bases fit TRBD1. Germline V CDR1 and CDR2: GKSSPN, SITVG. The V and J ends lost 6 bases and 8 bases, in that order; junction bases with no gene match: 2. The CDR3 runs to 11 residues. The DNA read from the CDR3 is TGTGCCTGTCGGGACAGGGGCACCTTGTAC. Its translation: CACRDRGTLY. In full, the CDR3 is CACRDRGTLYF.

A note on this clone: Each gene name is a mouse one. Sequencing ends 1 residue short of the CDR3 end; the germline J gene provides the rest. The rearrangement links TRBV13-2 to TRBJ2-1, with 11 bases fitting TRBD2. CDR1 and CDR2 (germline): NNHNN, SYGAGS (reference sequence). The CDR3 length is 16 residues. V was clipped by 2 bases and J by 2 bases; unmatched bases: 3. The CDR3 bases that were read are TGTGCCAGCGGTGACGACTGGGGGGGGCACTATGCTGAGCAGTTC. Translation gives CASGDDWGGHYAEQF. In full, the CDR3 reads CASGDDWGGHYAEQFF.

With regard to this clone: Gene names are mouse gene names. The read ends 1 residue before the CDR3 terminus; that terminus is restored from the germline J gene. The chain uses TRBV16 and TRBJ2-3; D may be TRBD2 (5 bases). The CDR3 has 15 amino acids. Trimming stripped 3 bases from V and 0 bases from J, with 10 bases between. The germline gives CDR1 SGHSA, CDR2 FRNQAP. The CDR3 loop reads CASSFGRTSAETLYF. Incomplete CDR3 DNA: TGTGCAAGCAGCTTCGGCAGGACTAGTGCAGAAACGCTGTAT. Full variable domain (rest looked up from reference TRBV16 and TRBJ2-3): NAGVIQTPRHKVTGKGQEATLWCEPISGHSAVFWYRQTIVQGLEFLTYFRNQAPIDDSGMPKERFSAQMPNQSHSTLKIQSTQPQDSAVYLCASSFGRTSAETLYFGSGTRLTVL.

Remarks on this clone: The genes and germline here are from mouse. The chain's CDR3 is CASSIRNYQQYF. The sequenced CDR3 bases are TGTGCCAGCAGTATACGCAATTATCAACAGTAC. The chain combines TRBV19 with TRBJ2-7; D is undetermined. The DNA ends 1 residue before the CDR3 does, and the rest of the CDR3 is filled in from the germline J gene. The CDR3 totals 12 residues. With 1 base removed from V and 8 bases from J, the gap between germline ends came to 10 bases. Germline V CDR1 and CDR2: FNHDT, SITEND (reference sequence).